This T cell receptor beta chain is drawn from a study of shared clonotypes between healthy human individuals. Overall study findings and caveats: Clonotypes not shared had lower generation probabilities than those common to all four donors. In general, naive subsets displayed greater estimated richness than memory subsets did.

Several immunoSEQ plates received, in even portions, the genomic DNA of each subset. Clones were sequenced by immunoSEQ multiplex PCR, and TCRdb holds only the in-frame ones, with some missing. The repertoire holds around 550,000 clones, with 90% to 97% as singletons. CDR3 length equals 16 residues. Germline V lookup: CDR1 LNHDA, CDR2 SQIVND (reference sequence). After removal of 4 bases from V and 0 bases from J, the junction contained 5 bases not matched to a gene. On this clone itself: The target antigen is unknown.

This sequence was found in a woman in her twenties or thirties in good health. Sequenced input: naive CD4+ T cells sorted from blood. The subset is: CD45RA+ positively selected. This chain connects TRBV19 to TRBJ2-5; the match to TRBD1 covers 10 bases. The CDR3 bases are TGTGCCAGTAGTACAGGACAGGGGGGGTACCAAGAGACCCAGTACTTC. Translated: CASSTGQGGYQETQYF.